Below, 28 T cell receptor beta chains from the same sample are listed, as sequenced in a study of Tregs in tolerant kidney transplant recipients. This table comes from immunoSEQ multiplex PCR, and its TCRdb copy is limited to in-frame clones, with some not included. The sample carries about 64,000 clones, over 75% recorded once. Mixed chimerism was transient after nonmyeloablative marrow transplants from related graft donors. The sequencing here drew on CD4+ T cells from blood (PBMCs), taken 6 months after the transplant. These receptors were taken from a human patient who received a combined kidney and bone marrow transplant. Some T cells here may be from the graft donor.

The genes are TRBV4-3 and TRBJ2-7; TRBD1 is a possible D gene (6 bases). CDR1 and CDR2 from the germline V gene are LGHNA and YSLEER. The CDR3 totals 15 residues. V lost 3 bases, J lost 0 bases, and 12 bases lay in between. The CDR3 region is CASSHHRDTSYEQYF. The CDR3 bases are TGCGCCAGCAGCCACCACCGGGACACCTCCTACGAGCAGTACTTC.

The table lists this clone with a count of one. V and J are TRBV30 and TRBJ2-3; 7 bases align to TRBD1. Germline values: CDR1 GTSNPN, CDR2 SVGIG (reference sequence). The CDR3 totals 12 residues. Trimming at V came to 7 bases and at J to 1 base, leaving 2 bases not matched to a gene. The chain's CDR3 is CASGQGTDTQYF. CDR3 nucleotide sequence: TGTGCCTCAGGACAGGGCACAGATACGCAGTATTTT.

The rearrangement joins TRBV7-8 to TRBJ1-1, with D uncertain. Germline values: CDR1 SGHVS, CDR2 FQNEAQ. This CDR3 is built from 14 residues. V was shortened by 1 base and J by 1 base, with 7 bases between the two germline ends. For the CDR3, the DNA is TGTGCCAGCAGCTTAGTGGCAGGGAACACTGAAGCTTTCTTT. Amino acid sequence: CASSLVAGNTEAFF.

The gene calls are TRBV14 and TRBJ2-7; 9 nucleotides agree with TRBD2. There are 15 residues in the CDR3. Per germline, CDR1 SGHDN and CDR2 FVKESK. With V trimmed by 2 bases and J by 6 bases, 8 bases remained unmatched. The CDR3 protein is CASSQIAGAIGEQYF. CDR3 DNA: TGTGCCAGCAGCCAAATAGCGGGAGCTATCGGCGAGCAGTACTTC.

J is TRBJ1-1 and V is TRBV2; 7 bases match TRBD1. CDR3 length: 16 amino acids. The V gene end was trimmed by 3 bases and the J gene end by 1 base; junction bases not matched to a gene: 8. Per the germline V gene, CDR1 is SNHLY and CDR2 is FYNNEI. CDR3 amino acids: CASSEGGGGENTEAFF. The CDR3 nucleotides read TGTGCCAGCAGTGAGGGAGGAGGGGGCGAGAACACTGAAGCTTTCTTT.

This clone was counted between two and nine times. The chain has TRBV12-5 and TRBJ2-7; no clear D. CDR3 size: 12 residues. Germline V gene sequence: CDR1 LGHNT, CDR2 FRNRAP. V was trimmed by 3 bases and J by 6 bases, leaving 9 bases between them. The CDR3 reads CASGLERGEQYF. The CDR3 nucleotides read TGTGCTAGTGGTTTAGAACGCGGCGAGCAGTACTTC.

The chain uses TRBV6-6 and TRBJ1-6; D is perhaps TRBD1 (5 bases). Germline V CDR1 and CDR2: MNHNY, SVGAGI (reference sequence). The ends were cut back, 2 bases at V and 9 bases at J, with 11 bases in the middle. There are 14 residues in the CDR3. As DNA, the CDR3 is TGTGCCAGCAGTTACGCGGGGGAGGGTTCACCCCTCCACTTT. As protein: CASSYAGEGSPLHF.

This chain joins TRBV6-6 and TRBJ2-2; 7 bases fit TRBD1. V trimming: 6 bases; J trimming: 7 bases; junction bases outside the gene matches: 8. CDR1 and CDR2 from the germline V gene are MNHNY and SVGAGI (reference sequence). This CDR3 comprises 14 residues. CDR3: CASSRGIVGGELFF. The CDR3 coding sequence is TGTGCCAGCAGCAGGGGGATTGTGGGCGGGGAGCTGTTTTTT.

The chain is built from TRBV19 and TRBJ2-7, with 7 bases aligning to TRBD1. Germline loops: CDR1 LNHDA, CDR2 SQIVND (reference sequence). CDR3 length: 13 residues. J lost 12 bases, V lost 5 bases, and 13 bases had no gene match. The CDR3 sequence is CASSPRDRPPWYF. CDR3 DNA sequence: TGTGCCAGTAGTCCCCGGGACAGACCACCATGGTACTTC.

The CDR3 region has the DNA TGTGCCAGCAGCTTAGGTCGGGGAACGAACACCGGGGAGCTGTTTTTT. This gives the protein CASSLGRGTNTGELFF. The chain employs TRBV7-8 and TRBJ2-2; a weak D match, TRBD2 (5 bases). Trimming pared 1 base from V and 0 bases from J, leaving 9 bases between. Looked up from germline, CDR1 is SGHVS and CDR2 is FQNEAQ. The CDR3 has 16 residues.

J is TRBJ1-6 and V is TRBV6-4, with TRBD1 identical over 10 bases. V lost 9 bases to trimming and J lost 6 bases; unmatched junction nucleotides: 8. The CDR3 sequence is 15 residues long. The germline V gene encodes CDR1 MRHNA and CDR2 SNTAGT. The CDR3 region is CARLTGTGVNSPLHF. The DNA of the CDR3 is TGTGCCAGGTTAACCGGGACAGGGGTTAATTCACCCCTCCACTTT.

The rearrangement links TRBV7-2 to TRBJ2-5, with 8 bases aligning to TRBD2. The assigned J gene may be wrong: the sequence end matches TRBJ2-7 better. This CDR3 is built from 13 residues. Germline V gene sequence: CDR1 SGHTA, CDR2 FQGNSA. For the CDR3, the DNA is TGTGCCAGCAGCGTGTTTAGCGGGAACGAGCAGTACTTC. Translated, it gives CASSVFSGNEQYF.

The gene calls are TRBV11-3 and TRBJ1-1; TRBD1 matches 8 bases. From germline, CDR1 is SGHNT and CDR2 YENEEA. This CDR3 region has 15 residues. After removal of 4 bases from V and 0 bases from J, the junction contained 4 bases not matched to a gene. As DNA, the CDR3 is TGTGCCAGCAGCTCAGGGGGCACCCTGAACACTGAAGCTTTCTTT. As protein: CASSSGGTLNTEAFF. Filled out from reference TRBV11-3 and TRBJ1-1, the complete variable domain reads EAGVVQSPRYKIIEKKQPVAFWCNPISGHNTLYWYLQNLGQGPELLIRYENEEAVDDSQLPKDRFSAERLKGVDSTLKIQPAELGDSAVYLCASSSGGTLNTEAFFGQGTRLTVV.

Comments on this clone: Compared with germline, one end of the junction differs, possibly owing to a read error. The chain carries TRBV10-3 and TRBJ2-7; possibly TRBD2 for D (5 bases). The germline CDR1 and CDR2 sequences are ENHRY and SYGVKD. The CDR3 is 10 amino acids. CDR3 in DNA: TGTGCCATCATGACTCGAAAGAGGGTCTTC. Its protein is CAIMTRKRVF.

The genes are TRBV7-2 and TRBJ2-7, with D unresolved. V was cut by 7 bases and J by 4 bases, with 8 bases left in between. CDR1 SGHTA and CDR2 FQGNSA come from the germline V gene. The CDR3 sequence is 11 residues long. The CDR3 DNA is TGTGCCAGCACCACAAGTTACGAGCAGTACTTC. It translates to CASTTSYEQYF. The entire variable domain, with the rest obtained from reference TRBV7-2 and TRBJ2-7, is as follows: GAGVSQSPSNKVTEKGKDVELRCDPISGHTALYWYRQSLGQGLEFLIYFQGNSAPDKSGLPSDRFSAERTGGSVSTLTIQRTQQEDSAVYLCASTTSYEQYFGPGTRLTVT.

V usage is TRBV2 and J usage is TRBJ2-5; TRBD1 aligns across 11 bases. The CDR3 runs 19 residues. The junction had 13 bases not matched to a gene; V was cut back by 4 bases and J by 0 bases. Germline lookup yields CDR1 SNHLY and CDR2 FYNNEI. The CDR3 here is CASSGETGTGGSYQETQYF. In DNA form, the CDR3 reads TGTGCCAGCAGTGGCGAAACCGGGACAGGGGGGAGCTACCAAGAGACCCAGTACTTC.

The rearrangement links TRBV18 to TRBJ2-1; a weak D match, TRBD1 (6 bases). Germline V gene lookup returns CDR1 KGHSH and CDR2 LQKENI. Trimming pared 0 bases from V and 0 bases from J, leaving 9 bases between. This CDR3 has 16 residues. The CDR3 region has the DNA TGTGCCAGCTCACCACCGGACAGAAACTCCTACAATGAGCAGTTCTTC. Translation gives CASSPPDRNSYNEQFF. Filled out from reference TRBV18 and TRBJ2-1, the complete variable domain reads NAGVMQNPRHLVRRRGQEARLRCSPMKGHSHVYWYRQLPEEGLKFMVYLQKENIIDESGMPKERFSAEFPKEGPSILRIQQVVRGDSAAYFCASSPPDRNSYNEQFFGPGTRLTVL.

V and J are TRBV11-1 and TRBJ2-7; maybe TRBD1 (6 bases). V was trimmed by 5 bases and J by 2 bases, leaving 13 bases between them. Germline lookup yields CDR1 SGHAT and CDR2 FQDESV (reference sequence). The CDR3 totals 14 residues. The CDR3 DNA sequence: TGTGCCAGCAGCGCCTCAGGGGTCACCTACGAGCAGTACTTC. Translated: CASSASGVTYEQYF.

A word on this clone: The sample contains more than one DNA sequence encoding this CDR3. The gene calls are TRBV7-2 and TRBJ2-3; 7 positions match TRBD2. Germline V CDR1 and CDR2: SGHTA, FQGNSA. The CDR3 has 15 amino acids. Losses at the gene ends were 3 bases for V and 3 bases for J; bases not matched to a gene: 6. Here the CDR3 reads CASSLRAGDTDTQYF. CDR3 in DNA: TGTGCCAGCAGCTTGAGGGCGGGAGATACAGATACGCAGTATTTT.

The chain recombines TRBV7-2 with TRBJ2-1; tentatively, D is TRBD1 (5 bases). The germline V gene encodes CDR1 SGHTA and CDR2 FQGNSA. V lost 8 bases and J 3 bases, leaving 11 bases between the germline ends. The CDR3 length is 13 residues. The CDR3 loop is CASVGDSYNEQFF. CDR3 DNA sequence: TGTGCCAGCGTTGGCGACAGCTACAATGAGCAGTTCTTC.

The V call is TRBV27, the J call TRBJ1-1; 7 nucleotides match TRBD1. From germline, CDR1 is MNHEY and CDR2 SMNVEV (reference sequence). CDR3 length equals 15 residues. V shed 0 bases and J 4 bases; nucleotides not matched to a gene: 5. The CDR3: CASSLSNRGLTEAFF. As DNA, the CDR3 is TGTGCCAGCAGTTTATCCAACAGGGGCCTCACTGAAGCTTTCTTT.

The CDR3 nucleotides are TGTGCCACCAGCATCGACAGGGGCAAAGGGCCTAATGAAAAACTGTTTTTT. Its protein product is CATSIDRGKGPNEKLFF. The chain combines TRBV15 with TRBJ1-4, with TRBD1 matching over 8 bases. The CDR3 is made up of 17 amino acids. V was pared by 4 bases and J by 3 bases, with 10 bases of the junction left unmatched. Germline assignment: CDR1 LNHNV and CDR2 YYDKDF (reference sequence).

CDR3 nucleotides: TGTGCCAGCAGCTTGGAAGGGCGGGGGGTGGATACGCAGTATTTT. This gives the protein CASSLEGRGVDTQYF. The rearrangement uses TRBV5-6 and TRBJ2-3, with 8 bases that match TRBD2. The germline CDR1 and CDR2 sequences are SGHDT and YYEEEE. The CDR3 is made up of 15 amino acids. J gave up 6 bases and V 0 bases, and 6 bases lay outside the gene matches. Using reference TRBV5-6 and TRBJ2-3 for the parts outside the CDR3, the full variable domain is DAGVTQSPTHLIKTRGQQVTLRCSPKSGHDTVSWYQQALGQGPQFIFQYYEEEERQRGNFPDRFSGHQFPNYSSELNVNALLLGDSALYLCASSLEGRGVDTQYFGPGTRLTVL.

J is TRBJ2-2 and V is TRBV7-3, with a possible D match to TRBD2 (5 bases). The CDR3 totals 15 residues. The V end lost 3 bases, the J end lost 5 bases, and 13 bases lay between the germline ends. Looked up from germline, CDR1 is SGHTA and CDR2 is FQGTGA. CDR3 in amino acids: CASSLRRVGTGELFF. The CDR3 DNA sequence: TGTGCCAGCAGCTTGCGGCGGGTCGGGACCGGGGAGCTGTTTTTT. Variable domain in full (rest from reference TRBV7-3 and TRBJ2-2): GAGVSQTPSNKVTEKGKYVELRCDPISGHTALYWYRQSLGQGPEFLIYFQGTGAADDSGLPNDRFFAVRPEGSVSTLKIQRTERGDSAVYLCASSLRRVGTGELFFGEGSRLTVL.

The rearrangement links TRBV5-1 to TRBJ1-4, with D hard to call. This CDR3 region has 15 residues. Germline V gives CDR1 SGHRS, CDR2 YFSETQ. Trimming shortened V by 4 bases and J by 2 bases, and 12 bases separated the two germline ends. The CDR3 nucleotides are TGCGCCAGCAGCCCCGTCCCGGGTACTAATGAAAAACTGTTTTTT. Amino acids: CASSPVPGTNEKLFF.

This clone was seen just once. The genes are TRBV5-1 and TRBJ2-3, with a possible D match to TRBD1 (6 bases). From germline, CDR1 is SGHRS and CDR2 YFSETQ. The CDR3 extends over 17 amino acids. Deletions cut 1 base from V and 6 bases from J, with 21 bases between. CDR3 residues: CASSLTRTAELIDTQYF. In DNA, the CDR3 is TGCGCCAGCAGCTTGACTAGGACAGCCGAACTCATCGATACGCAGTATTTT.

The V gene is TRBV5-1, the J gene TRBJ2-7; 7 bases match TRBD1. The length of the CDR3 is 15 residues. Germline V lookup: CDR1 SGHRS, CDR2 YFSETQ. J was trimmed by 3 bases and V by 7 bases; bases with no gene match: 13. The DNA of the CDR3 is TGCGCCAGCCTCATCAAAGGGGACAGATACTACGAGCAGTACTTC. As protein: CASLIKGDRYYEQYF.

The chain combines TRBV18 with TRBJ1-2; D is unclear. The CDR3 has 16 amino acids. Trimming shortened V by 1 base and J by 4 bases, and 16 bases separated the two germline ends. Germline CDR1 and CDR2: KGHSH and LQKENI. CDR3 in amino acids: CASSPRREHGTYGYTF. The CDR3 DNA reads TGTGCCAGCTCACCACGGAGGGAACACGGAACCTATGGCTACACCTTC.